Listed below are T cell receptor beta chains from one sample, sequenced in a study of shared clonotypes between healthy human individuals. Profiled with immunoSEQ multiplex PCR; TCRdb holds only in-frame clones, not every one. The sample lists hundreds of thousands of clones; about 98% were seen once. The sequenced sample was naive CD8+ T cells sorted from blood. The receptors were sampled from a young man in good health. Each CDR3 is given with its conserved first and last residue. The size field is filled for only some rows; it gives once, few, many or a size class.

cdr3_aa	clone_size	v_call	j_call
CASSLVGENEQFF	NA	TRBV11-3	TRBJ2-1
CASTNLAGGNTGELFF	NA	TRBV5-1	TRBJ2-2
CASSSPSGSGTGELFF	once	TRBV7-9	TRBJ2-2
CASSYGTGGYEQFF	once	TRBV6-5	TRBJ2-1
CASSWTSGLTTYNEQFF	NA	TRBV7-2	TRBJ2-1
CASSVTGTPNEKLFF	NA	TRBV6-5	TRBJ1-4
CASSVGLAVTDTQYF	once	TRBV9	TRBJ2-3
CASSFASYEQYF	NA	TRBV28	TRBJ2-7
CASSPGDGEAFF	NA	TRBV5-1	TRBJ1-1
CASSSESGYTF	NA	TRBV9	TRBJ1-2
CASSLVGGSTGELFF	NA	TRBV5-4	TRBJ2-2
CASSGDSATNEKLFF	NA	TRBV28	TRBJ1-4
CASSSSGTNTGELFF	NA	TRBV13	TRBJ2-2
CASSVGTGGMDEQFF	NA	TRBV25-1	TRBJ2-1
CAWSQGWNEQFF	NA	TRBV30	TRBJ2-1
CASTGEGQGFGEQYF	NA	TRBV5-4	TRBJ2-7
CASSKGIRGLAGGYNEQFF	NA	TRBV21-1	TRBJ2-1
CASSNDRVTEAFF	NA	TRBV5-1	TRBJ1-1
CASSSGDLNTIYF	NA	TRBV5-4	TRBJ1-3
CASSLLGVTYNEQFF	NA	TRBV28	TRBJ2-1
CASRGGRGNPGELFF	NA	TRBV4-1	TRBJ2-2
CASSRASSPYEQYF	NA	TRBV7-9	TRBJ2-7
CATSPRSSYEQYF	NA	TRBV15	TRBJ2-7
CASSPTGTQGLAGTDTQYF	NA	TRBV7-6	TRBJ2-3
CASSESARLTDTQYF	NA	TRBV10-1	TRBJ2-3
CAWRSDRPEAFF	NA	TRBV30	TRBJ1-1
CSVVAETQYF	NA	TRBV29-1	TRBJ2-5
CASHNRQGSTYNEQFF	NA	TRBV27	TRBJ2-1
CASSPSVGSGNTIYF	NA	TRBV4-2	TRBJ1-3
CASSFWEGREAFF	NA	TRBV5-1	TRBJ1-1
CASSGADNTYEQYF	NA	TRBV5-4	TRBJ2-7
CASSLFGSANTIYF	NA	TRBV7-6	TRBJ1-3
CASSPGTAGNTIYF	NA	TRBV18	TRBJ1-3
CASSFGTSYEQYF	NA	TRBV5-1	TRBJ2-7
CAISDSPTDTQYF	NA	TRBV10-3	TRBJ2-3
CASSQIEYTDTQYF	NA	TRBV4-2	TRBJ2-3
CASSTRTSGSHNEQFF	NA	TRBV7-9	TRBJ2-1
CAISEFGGQAGTGELFF	NA	TRBV10-3	TRBJ2-2
CASSLPGYTEAFF	once	TRBV11-2	TRBJ1-1
CASSQDGGSPLDEQFF	NA	TRBV4-1	TRBJ2-1
CASSMGASGPYNEQFF	NA	TRBV19	TRBJ2-1
CASSYNGYEQYF	NA	TRBV9	TRBJ2-7
CASSLAQAVPYNEQFF	NA	TRBV7-9	TRBJ2-1
CSGLDTPYNEQFF	NA	TRBV29-1	TRBJ2-1
CASSQEGGRTGELFF	NA	TRBV4-1	TRBJ2-2
CASRSGVEQYF	NA	TRBV7-9	TRBJ2-7
CASRSAGPGKQTQYF	NA	TRBV7-9	TRBJ2-5
CASSSLTGRDEQFF	NA	TRBV11-3	TRBJ2-1